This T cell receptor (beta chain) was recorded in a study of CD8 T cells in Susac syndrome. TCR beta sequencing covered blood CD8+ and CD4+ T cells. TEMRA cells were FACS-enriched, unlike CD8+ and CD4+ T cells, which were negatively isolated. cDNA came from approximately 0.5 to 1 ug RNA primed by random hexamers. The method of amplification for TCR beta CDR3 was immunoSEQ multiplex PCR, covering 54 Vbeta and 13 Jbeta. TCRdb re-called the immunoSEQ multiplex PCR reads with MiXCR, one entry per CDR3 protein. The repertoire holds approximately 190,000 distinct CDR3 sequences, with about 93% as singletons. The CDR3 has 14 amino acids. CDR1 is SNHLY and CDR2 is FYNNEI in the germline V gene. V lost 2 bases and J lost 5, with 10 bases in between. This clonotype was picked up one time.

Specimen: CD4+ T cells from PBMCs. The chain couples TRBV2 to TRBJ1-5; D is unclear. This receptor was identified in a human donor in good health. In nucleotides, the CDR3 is TGTGCCAGCAGTGAAAGGGCAGGTTATCAGCCCCAGCATTTT. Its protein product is CASSERAGYQPQHF.